This record concerns one TCR beta chain sequence. The junction had 14 bases not matched to a gene; V was cut back by 8 bases and J by 5 bases. Germline-derived CDR1 and CDR2 are MDHEN and SYDVKM. This CDR3 has 15 residues. This sample was included in a study of cytomegalovirus exposure and HLA in healthy donors. The PCR made use of 60 Vbeta and 13 Jbeta primers. Using immunoSEQ multiplex PCR, the repertoire was profiled, and TCRdb retains in-frame clones only, with some absent. The sample includes 85,000 to 100,000 clones, roughly 80% of them seen just once. Sample: PBMCs. The chain carries TRBV28 and TRBJ2-7; 8 nucleotides agree with TRBD1. This TCR was recovered from a girl aged 2-10 years in good health and CMV-seropositive. CDR3 residues: CASSRPQTGANEQYF. CDR3 coding DNA: TGTGCCAGCTCGCGCCCCCAGACAGGGGCGAACGAGCAGTACTTC.